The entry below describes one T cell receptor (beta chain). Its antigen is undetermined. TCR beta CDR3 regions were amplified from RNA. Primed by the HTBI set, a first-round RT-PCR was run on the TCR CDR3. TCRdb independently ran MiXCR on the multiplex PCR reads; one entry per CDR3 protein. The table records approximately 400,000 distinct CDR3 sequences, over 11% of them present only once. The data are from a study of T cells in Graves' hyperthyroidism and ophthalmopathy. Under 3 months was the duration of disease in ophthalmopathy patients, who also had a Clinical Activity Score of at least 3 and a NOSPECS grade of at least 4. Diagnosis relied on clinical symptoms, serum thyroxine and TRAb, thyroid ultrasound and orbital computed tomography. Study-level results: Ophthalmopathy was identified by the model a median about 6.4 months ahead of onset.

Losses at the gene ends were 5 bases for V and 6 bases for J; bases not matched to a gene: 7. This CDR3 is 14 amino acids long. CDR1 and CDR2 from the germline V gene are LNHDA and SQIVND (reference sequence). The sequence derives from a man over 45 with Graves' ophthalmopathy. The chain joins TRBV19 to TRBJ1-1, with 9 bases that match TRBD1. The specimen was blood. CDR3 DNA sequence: TGTGCCAGTAGTCTCGGACAGGGGATCGCTGAAGCTTTCTTT. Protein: CASSLGQGIAEAFF.